This record concerns one T cell receptor beta chain sequence. This record belongs to a study of blood T cell repertoires in COVID-19. Profiling relied on immunoSEQ multiplex PCR, and the TCRdb table lists in-frame clones only, not all of them. This sample has over 250,000 clones, with 80% to 85% found just once. This CDR3 region has 15 residues. Germline V CDR1 and CDR2: LNHDA, SQIVND (reference sequence). V shed 4 bases, J shed 10 bases, and the junction held 10 bases outside the gene matches. The participants were between about 18 and 90 years old and came from roughly 24 US areas. Participants reported their clinical history, and cohort assignment relied on those reports.

The clonotype originates from a man aged 35 to 55 who had been exposed to COVID-19. The chain joins TRBV19 to TRBJ1-6; 7 positions match TRBD1. Sequenced input: PBMCs or T cells enriched from blood (not recorded which). The CDR3 sequence is CASSNTGEKGSPLHF. As DNA, the CDR3 is TGTGCCAGTAGTAATACAGGGGAAAAGGGATCACCCCTCCACTTT.